This T cell receptor (beta chain) was retrieved from a study of T-cell reconstitution after alpha-beta-depleted transplantation in children. Unique molecular identifiers were incorporated during preparation of the TCRbeta library. TCRdb re-called the PCR reads with MiXCR, one entry per CDR3 protein. The table shows about 980,000 distinct CDR3 sequences, with 25% to 30% occurring only once. General study findings and limits: From surviving recipient T cells and thymic progenitors came the high day-60 TCRbeta diversity observed in some patients.

After removal of 3 bases from V and 4 bases from J, the junction contained 5 bases not matched to a gene. This CDR3 contains 14 residues. Germline loops: CDR1 DFQATT, CDR2 SNEGSKA (reference sequence). Concerning this clonotype itself: What it binds is unknown.

The sequencing used PBMCs, mostly from graft donor cells, collected 360 days after TCRalphabeta/CD19-depleted stem cell transplant. The source is a boy under two years old who had a stem cell transplant for SCID, so the T cells may come from the graft donor. The genes are TRBV20-1 and TRBJ1-5; 8 bases fit TRBD1. CDR3 protein: CSASIGQGNQPQHF. CDR3 DNA: TGCAGTGCTAGTATTGGACAGGGTAATCAGCCCCAGCATTTT.